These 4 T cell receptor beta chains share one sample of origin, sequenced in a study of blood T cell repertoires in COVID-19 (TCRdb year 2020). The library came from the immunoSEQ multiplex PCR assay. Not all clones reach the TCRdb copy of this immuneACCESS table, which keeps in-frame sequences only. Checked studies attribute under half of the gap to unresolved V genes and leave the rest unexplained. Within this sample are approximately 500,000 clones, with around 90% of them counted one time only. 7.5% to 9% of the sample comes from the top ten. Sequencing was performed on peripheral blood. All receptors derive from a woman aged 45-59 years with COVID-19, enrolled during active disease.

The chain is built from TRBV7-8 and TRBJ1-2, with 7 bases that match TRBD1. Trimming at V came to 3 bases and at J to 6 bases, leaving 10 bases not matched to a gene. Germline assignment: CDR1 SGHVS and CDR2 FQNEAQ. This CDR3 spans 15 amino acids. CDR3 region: CASSLMRQGSDGYTF. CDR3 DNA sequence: TGTGCCAGCAGCTTGATGAGACAGGGTTCTGATGGCTACACCTTC.

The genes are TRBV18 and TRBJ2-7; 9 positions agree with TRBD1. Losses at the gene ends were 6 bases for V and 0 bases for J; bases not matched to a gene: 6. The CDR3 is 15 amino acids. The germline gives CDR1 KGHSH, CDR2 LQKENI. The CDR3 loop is CASSLSQGASYEQYF. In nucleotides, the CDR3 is TGTGCCAGCTCCCTCTCACAGGGGGCCTCCTACGAGCAGTACTTC. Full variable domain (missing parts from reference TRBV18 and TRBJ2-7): NAGVMQNPRHLVRRRGQEARLRCSPMKGHSHVYWYRQLPEEGLKFMVYLQKENIIDESGMPKERFSAEFPKEGPSILRIQQVVRGDSAAYFCASSLSQGASYEQYFGPGTRLTVT.

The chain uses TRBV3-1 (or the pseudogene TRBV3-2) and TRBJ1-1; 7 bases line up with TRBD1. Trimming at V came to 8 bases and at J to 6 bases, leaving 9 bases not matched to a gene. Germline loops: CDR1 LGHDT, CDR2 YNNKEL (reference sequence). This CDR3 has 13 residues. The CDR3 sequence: CASSDRDNAEAFF. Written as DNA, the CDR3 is TGTGCCAGCTCCGACAGGGATAATGCTGAAGCTTTCTTT.

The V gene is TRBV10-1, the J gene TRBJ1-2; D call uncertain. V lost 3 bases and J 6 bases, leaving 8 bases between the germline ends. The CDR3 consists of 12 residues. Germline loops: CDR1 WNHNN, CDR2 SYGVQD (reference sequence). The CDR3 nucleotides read TGCGCCAGCAGTGACTCTGCGAATGGCTACACCTTC. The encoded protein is CASSDSANGYTF.